The rows below give T cell receptor beta chains drawn from one sample of a study of blood T cells in healthy people across ages. MiXCR was run by TCRdb on the 5' RACE reads, yielding one entry per CDR3 protein. The sample includes about 2 million distinct CDR3 sequences, roughly 49% of them seen just once. The specimen sequenced was blood. Receptors were obtained from a woman in her thirties or forties in good health. Each CDR3 is given with its conserved first and last residue. A D gene is named only where the DNA matches it firmly. Size is stated for part of the rows, as once, few or many counts, or as a class when the clone is expanded.

few	NA	TRBV4-3	15	TRBJ1-2	CASSQDTGGIGGYTF	TGCGCCAGCAGCCAAGATACTGGGGGGATAGGAGGCTACACCTTC
NA	NA	TRBV7-9	19	TRBJ1-5	CASSFGARGVEFGNQPQHF	TGTGCCAGCAGCTTCGGGGCCCGGGGGGTTGAGTTTGGCAATCAGCCCCAGCATTTT
NA	TRBD1	TRBV12-3/TRBV12-4	18	TRBJ1-5	CASSLAPGQGTSNQPQHF	TGTGCCAGCAGTTTAGCGCCGGGACAGGGGACGAGCAATCAGCCCCAGCATTTT
NA	NA	TRBV12-3/TRBV12-4	16	TRBJ2-1	CASTPGRPSSYNEQFF	TGTGCCAGCACACCCGGAAGACCGAGCTCCTACAATGAGCAGTTCTTC
NA	NA	TRBV28	15	TRBJ2-5	CASSVVRGNQETQYF	TGTGCCAGCAGCGTAGTACGGGGGAACCAAGAGACCCAGTACTTC
NA	TRBD1	TRBV3-1	14	TRBJ2-7	CASSRETGGHEQYF	TGTGCCAGCAGCCGAGAGACAGGGGGCCACGAGCAGTACTTC
NA	NA	TRBV4-2	18	TRBJ2-4	CASSQDEKEDWGKNIQYF	TGTGCCAGCAGCCAAGATGAAAAAGAGGATTGGGGCAAAAACATTCAGTACTTC
few	TRBD1	TRBV6-6	11	TRBJ1-2	CASRDSYGYTF	TGTGCCAGCCGGGACAGCTATGGCTACACCTTC
NA	NA	TRBV24-1	15	TRBJ2-4	CATSDTDRFQETQYF	TGTGCCACCAGTGACACTGACAGATTCCAAGAGACCCAGTACTTT
NA	NA	TRBV20-1	11	TRBJ2-5	CSGVPQETQYF	TGCAGTGGAGTCCCACAAGAGACCCAGTACTTC
NA	NA	TRBV27	15	TRBJ2-3	CASSSQRFSTDTQYF	TGTGCCAGCAGTTCACAGCGGTTTAGCACAGATACGCAGTATTTT
few	TRBD1	TRBV6-5	14	TRBJ2-5	CASRSGTAEETQYF	TGTGCCAGCAGATCTGGGACAGCCGAAGAGACCCAGTACTTC
NA	NA	TRBV3-1	15	TRBJ1-1	CASKRQGSMGTEAFF	TGTGCCAGCAAGAGGCAGGGATCTATGGGCACTGAAGCTTTCTTT
NA	NA	TRBV2	13	TRBJ2-1	CASLRQGSNEQFF	TGTGCCAGCCTAAGGCAGGGTTCGAATGAGCAGTTCTTC
NA	NA	TRBV4-3	17	TRBJ2-5	CASSQDFEGGQGETQYF	TGCGCCAGCAGCCAAGATTTTGAAGGAGGGCAGGGAGAGACCCAGTACTTC
few	NA	TRBV4-3	15	TRBJ1-2	CASSQPGEPSYGYTF	TGCGCCAGCAGCCAACCAGGGGAGCCCAGCTATGGCTACACCTTC
few	NA	TRBV11-2	13	TRBJ1-2	CASSLDTNYGYTF	TGTGCCAGCAGCTTAGACACTAACTATGGCTACACCTTC
once	NA	TRBV20-1	14	TRBJ1-4	CSATQQGRNEKLFF	TGCAGTGCAACCCAACAGGGTCGGAATGAAAAACTGTTTTTT
once	NA	TRBV6-5	16	TRBJ1-4	CASSPSFAGSNEKLFF	TGTGCCAGCAGTCCGTCCTTTGCAGGGTCTAATGAAAAACTGTTTTTT
NA	TRBD1	TRBV28	13	TRBJ1-2	CASRTGNDYGYTF	TGTGCCAGCCGGACAGGGAACGACTATGGCTACACCTTC
NA	TRBD2	TRBV4-3	18	TRBJ2-3	CASSQERLAGGPKDTQYF	TGCGCCAGCAGCCAAGAAAGGCTAGCGGGGGGGCCGAAAGATACGCAGTATTTT
few	TRBD2	TRBV20-1	17	TRBJ2-5	CSASRRGAGGLEETQYF	TGCAGTGCTTCCCGAAGGGGAGCGGGGGGACTAGAGGAGACCCAGTACTTC
once	NA	TRBV15	16	TRBJ2-6	CATSRELHSGANVLTF	TGTGCCACCAGCAGAGAACTCCACTCTGGGGCCAACGTCCTGACTTTC
few	NA	TRBV7-9	14	TRBJ2-4	CASSLAMDKNIQYF	TGTGCCAGCAGCTTAGCCATGGACAAAAACATTCAGTACTTC
NA	NA	TRBV27	16	TRBJ1-2	CASSLNPQDWNYGYTF	TGTGCCAGCAGTTTAAATCCCCAGGACTGGAACTATGGCTACACCTTC
NA	NA	TRBV4-3	17	TRBJ2-6	CASSQGGLGTGANVLTF	TGCGCCAGCAGCCAAGGGGGGCTTGGCACTGGGGCCAACGTCCTGACTTTC
few	NA	TRBV20-1	15	TRBJ2-5	CSARFSGSPQETQYF	TGCAGTGCTAGATTCTCCGGGAGCCCCCAAGAGACCCAGTACTTC
NA	NA	TRBV5-1	14	TRBJ2-7	CASSLRAQDVEQYF	TGCGCCAGCAGCCTCCGGGCGCAGGATGTCGAGCAGTACTTC
NA	NA	TRBV3-1	13	TRBJ2-1	CASSLIQGNEQFF	TGTGCCAGCAGCCTAATTCAGGGCAATGAGCAGTTCTTC
NA	TRBD2	TRBV20-1	14	TRBJ2-7	CSAVAGGDLYEQYF	TGCAGTGCCGTAGCGGGGGGTGATCTCTACGAGCAGTACTTC
NA	NA	TRBV24-1	16	TRBJ1-1	CATSDSGGGRNTEAFF	TGTGCCACCAGTGATTCCGGGGGAGGTCGGAACACTGAAGCTTTCTTT
NA	NA	TRBV11-2	19	TRBJ2-6	CASSLEGGSGASGANVLTF	TGTGCCAGCAGCTTAGAGGGGGGCAGTGGGGCTTCTGGGGCCAACGTCCTGACTTTC
few	NA	TRBV7-2	18	TRBJ2-1	CASSFWGMGHGAGNEQFF	TGTGCCAGCAGCTTTTGGGGAATGGGGCACGGGGCGGGCAATGAGCAGTTCTTC
NA	NA	TRBV29-1	11	TRBJ2-3	CSEVLRDEQYF	TGCAGCGAGGTCTTAAGGGATGAGCAGTATTTT
few	NA	TRBV12-3/TRBV12-4	13	TRBJ2-7	CASSLAELYEQYF	TGTGCCAGCAGTTTAGCGGAACTCTACGAGCAGTACTTC
NA	NA	TRBV20-1	15	TRBJ2-5	CSARLPGRIKGTQYF	TGCAGTGCTAGGTTACCGGGACGGATCAAAGGGACCCAGTACTTC
few	TRBD1	TRBV5-1	16	TRBJ2-3	CASSPRTGGPTDTQYF	TGCGCCAGCAGCCCCCGAACAGGGGGCCCGACAGATACGCAGTATTTT
NA	TRBD2	TRBV29-1	16	TRBJ2-6	CSVGLAGRPEANVLTF	TGCAGCGTTGGTCTAGCGGGACGACCTGAGGCCAACGTCCTGACTTTC
NA	TRBD1	TRBV5-1	15	TRBJ1-4	CASSPRQGLVEKLFF	TGCGCCAGCAGCCCCCGACAGGGGTTGGTTGAAAAACTGTTTTTT
NA	NA	TRBV27	14	TRBJ2-1	CASSSPGPYNEQFF	TGTGCCAGCAGTTCACCGGGCCCCTACAATGAGCAGTTCTTC
once	NA	TRBV20-1	15	TRBJ1-5	CSAGGAPNSNQPQHF	TGCAGTGCTGGAGGGGCACCTAATAGCAATCAGCCCCAGCATTTT
NA	TRBD1	TRBV6-5	13	TRBJ1-2	CASSYEGGRDYTF	TGTGCCAGCAGTTACGAAGGGGGCCGGGACTACACCTTC
few	NA	TRBV6-5	12	TRBJ1-2	CASRSAQGGYTF	TGTGCCAGCAGATCCGCGCAGGGGGGCTACACCTTC
NA	TRBD2	TRBV3-1	15	TRBJ2-5	CASSQLAGGIETQYF	TGCGCCAGCAGCCAATTAGCGGGGGGGATAGAGACCCAGTACTTC
few	NA	TRBV20-1	11	TRBJ2-3	CSATFMNTQYF	TGCAGTGCCACATTCATGAATACGCAGTATTTT
few	NA	TRBV7-9	15	TRBJ2-1	CASSLPTGRAGEQFF	TGTGCCAGCAGCTTACCTACCGGCAGGGCAGGTGAGCAGTTCTTC
NA	TRBD1	TRBV24-1	17	TRBJ2-5	CATSDPKQGIIQETQYF	TGTGCCACCAGTGACCCCAAACAGGGGATAATACAAGAGACCCAGTACTTC
NA	TRBD1	TRBV7-9	16	TRBJ2-3	CASSTYRGKLADTQYF	TGTGCCAGCAGCACCTACAGGGGGAAGTTGGCAGATACGCAGTATTTT
NA	NA	TRBV9	17	TRBJ1-2	CASSVEPGALTNYGYTF	TGTGCCAGCAGCGTAGAGCCAGGGGCCTTAACGAACTATGGCTACACCTTC
few	NA	TRBV3-1	15	TRBJ2-1	CASRPGASDYNEQFF	TGTGCCAGCAGACCGGGGGCTAGCGACTACAATGAGCAGTTCTTC
NA	TRBD1	TRBV6-2/TRBV6-3	15	TRBJ1-4	CASSRLDRGREKLFF	TGTGCCAGCAGTCGCCTCGACAGGGGACGAGAAAAACTGTTTTTT
many	TRBD1	TRBV7-2	14	TRBJ2-5	CASRTGSRVETQYF	TGTGCCAGCAGGACAGGGTCCCGGGTGGAGACCCAGTACTTC
NA	TRBD2	TRBV5-4	15	TRBJ2-1	CAGSPRAGGYNEQFF	TGTGCCGGCAGCCCCCGTGCGGGGGGGTACAATGAGCAGTTCTTC
few	TRBD1	TRBV6-6	14	TRBJ2-7	CASNPQGAGYEQYF	TGTGCCAGCAATCCGCAGGGGGCAGGTTACGAGCAGTACTTC
NA	NA	TRBV29-1	12	TRBJ2-5	CSVSRNEETQYF	TGCAGCGTTTCCAGGAATGAAGAGACCCAGTACTTC
NA	TRBD2	TRBV6-2/TRBV6-3	15	TRBJ2-7	CASSQSGAYSYEQYF	TGTGCCAGCAGTCAAAGCGGGGCTTACTCCTACGAGCAGTACTTC
NA	NA	TRBV28	15	TRBJ1-4	CASSPGTGPNEKLFF	TGTGCCAGCAGTCCCGGGACGGGGCCTAATGAAAAACTGTTTTTT
NA	TRBD1	TRBV11-3	18	TRBJ1-2	CASSSQTGTGGFKDGYTF	TGTGCCAGCAGCTCCCAAACCGGGACAGGGGGCTTTAAGGATGGCTACACCTTC
NA	TRBD1	TRBV6-1	15	TRBJ1-5	CASSKGQGMNQPQHF	TGTGCCAGCAGTAAAGGACAGGGCATGAATCAGCCCCAGCATTTT